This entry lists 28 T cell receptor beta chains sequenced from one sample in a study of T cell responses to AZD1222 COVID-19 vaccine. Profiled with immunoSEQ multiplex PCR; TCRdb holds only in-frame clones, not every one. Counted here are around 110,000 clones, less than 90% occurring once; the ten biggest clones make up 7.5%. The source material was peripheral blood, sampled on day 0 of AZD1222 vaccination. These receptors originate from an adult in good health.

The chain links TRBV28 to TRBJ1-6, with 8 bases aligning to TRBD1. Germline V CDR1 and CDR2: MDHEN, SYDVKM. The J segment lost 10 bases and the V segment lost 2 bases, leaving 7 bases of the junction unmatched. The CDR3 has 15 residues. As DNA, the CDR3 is TGTGCCAGCAGTTTAATCGGACAGGGTGAATCACCCCTCCACTTT. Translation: CASSLIGQGESPLHF. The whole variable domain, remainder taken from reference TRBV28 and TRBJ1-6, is DVKVTQSSRYLVKRTGEKVFLECVQDMDHENMFWYRQDPGLGLRLIYFSYDVKMKEKGDIPEGYSVSREKKERFSLILESASTNQTSMYLCASSLIGQGESPLHFGNGTRLTVT.

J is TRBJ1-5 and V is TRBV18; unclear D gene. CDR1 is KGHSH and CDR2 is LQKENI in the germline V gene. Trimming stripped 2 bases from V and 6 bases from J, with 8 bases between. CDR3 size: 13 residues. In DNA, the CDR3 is TGTGCCAGCTCACCAGGGGAATCTCAGCCCCAGCATTTT. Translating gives CASSPGESQPQHF.

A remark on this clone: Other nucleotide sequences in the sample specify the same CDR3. CDR3 amino acids: CASSTGNTEAFF. The DNA for the CDR3 is TGTGCCAGCAGTACGGGGAACACTGAAGCTTTCTTT. This rearrangement joins TRBV6-5 to TRBJ1-1; D is undetermined. The germline CDR1 and CDR2 sequences are MNHEY and SVGAGI. The CDR3 has 12 residues. Between the trimmed V and J ends, which lost 5 bases and 1 base, there was a span of 5 bases.

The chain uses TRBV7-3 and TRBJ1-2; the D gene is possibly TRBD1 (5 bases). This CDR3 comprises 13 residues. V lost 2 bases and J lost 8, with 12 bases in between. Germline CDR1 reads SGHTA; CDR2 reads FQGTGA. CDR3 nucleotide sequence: TGTGCCAGCAGCTTACGTGGGGGTCAGGGCTACACCTTC. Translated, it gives CASSLRGGQGYTF.

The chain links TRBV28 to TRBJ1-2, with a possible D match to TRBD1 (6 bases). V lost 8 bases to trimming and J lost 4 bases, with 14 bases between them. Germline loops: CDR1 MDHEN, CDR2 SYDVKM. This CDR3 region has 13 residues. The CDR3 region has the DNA TGTGCCAGCCGGGGGGCGAACCCCTATGGCTACACCTTC. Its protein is CASRGANPYGYTF.

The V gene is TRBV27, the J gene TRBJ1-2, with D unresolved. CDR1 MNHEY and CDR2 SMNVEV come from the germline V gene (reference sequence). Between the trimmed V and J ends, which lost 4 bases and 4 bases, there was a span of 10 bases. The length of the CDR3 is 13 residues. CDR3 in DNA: TGTGCCAGCAGTTCACCATACAGCTATGGCTACACCTTC. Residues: CASSSPYSYGYTF.

The CDR3 region is CASTIQMGQETQYF. The CDR3 nucleotides read TGTGCCAGCACCATACAAATGGGACAAGAGACCCAGTACTTC. V gene TRBV7-8 combines with J gene TRBJ2-5, with D unclear. V gave up 7 bases and J gave up 2 bases, with 14 bases separating them. CDR3 length: 14 amino acids. Germline V CDR1 and CDR2: SGHVS, FQNEAQ.

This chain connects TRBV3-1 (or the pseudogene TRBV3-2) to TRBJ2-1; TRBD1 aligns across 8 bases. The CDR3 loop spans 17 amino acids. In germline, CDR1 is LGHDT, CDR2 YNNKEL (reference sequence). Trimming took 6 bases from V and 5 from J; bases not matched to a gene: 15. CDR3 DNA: TGTGCCAGCAGTCCACTCAAGCCGGGACAGGTCAACAATGAGCAGTTCTTC. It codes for CASSPLKPGQVNNEQFF.

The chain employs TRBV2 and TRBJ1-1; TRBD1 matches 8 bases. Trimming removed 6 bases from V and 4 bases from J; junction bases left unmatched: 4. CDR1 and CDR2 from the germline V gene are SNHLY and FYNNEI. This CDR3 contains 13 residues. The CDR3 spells CASRTGEGTEAFF. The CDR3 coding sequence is TGTGCCAGCAGGACAGGGGAGGGCACTGAAGCTTTCTTT.

The CDR3 DNA reads TGTGCCAGCAGTCTTCGAAGGGGCAGCTCCTACAATGAGCAGTTCTTC. It yields the protein CASSLRRGSSYNEQFF. The rearrangement joins TRBV27 to TRBJ2-1; D is perhaps TRBD1 (5 bases). The CDR3 has 16 residues. V lost 5 bases and J 0 bases, leaving 14 bases between the germline ends. Germline V gene data show CDR1 as MNHEY and CDR2 as SMNVEV (reference sequence).

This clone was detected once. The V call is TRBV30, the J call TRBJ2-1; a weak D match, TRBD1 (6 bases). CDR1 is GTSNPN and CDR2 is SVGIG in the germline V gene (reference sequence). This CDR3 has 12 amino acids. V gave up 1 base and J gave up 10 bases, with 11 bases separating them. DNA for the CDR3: TGTGCCTGGAGTGGATCAGGGGTCGAGCAGTTCTTC. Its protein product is CAWSGSGVEQFF.

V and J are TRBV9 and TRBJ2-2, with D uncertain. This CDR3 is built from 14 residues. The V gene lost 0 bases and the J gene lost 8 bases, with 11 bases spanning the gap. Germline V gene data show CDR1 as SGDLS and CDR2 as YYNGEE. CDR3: CASSVERLRGELFF. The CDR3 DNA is TGTGCCAGCAGCGTAGAACGTCTTAGGGGGGAGCTGTTTTTT.

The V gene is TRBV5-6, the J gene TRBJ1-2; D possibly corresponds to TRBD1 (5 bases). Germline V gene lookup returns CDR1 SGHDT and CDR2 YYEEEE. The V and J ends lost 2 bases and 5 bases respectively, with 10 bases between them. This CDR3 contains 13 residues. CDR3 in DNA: TGTGCCAGCAGCTTATGGGGCGGGTATGGCTACACCTTC. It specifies CASSLWGGYGYTF.

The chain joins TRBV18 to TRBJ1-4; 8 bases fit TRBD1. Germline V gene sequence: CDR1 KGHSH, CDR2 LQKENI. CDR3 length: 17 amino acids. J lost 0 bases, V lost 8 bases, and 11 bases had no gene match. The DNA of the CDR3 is TGTGCCAGCACCGGACAGGGACTTTCGGCAACTAATGAAAAACTGTTTTTT. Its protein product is CASTGQGLSATNEKLFF. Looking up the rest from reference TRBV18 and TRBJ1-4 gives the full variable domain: NAGVMQNPRHLVRRRGQEARLRCSPMKGHSHVYWYRQLPEEGLKFMVYLQKENIIDESGMPKERFSAEFPKEGPSILRIQQVVRGDSAAYFCASTGQGLSATNEKLFFGSGTQLSVL.

CDR3 coding DNA: TGTGCCAGCAGCTTAGATTATTACTCCCCAGGCTCAGATACGCAGTATTTT. Translated, it gives CASSLDYYSPGSDTQYF. The rearrangement uses TRBV11-3 and TRBJ2-3, with unresolved D. V was shortened by 0 bases and J by 4 bases, with 17 bases between the two germline ends. Germline V gene sequence: CDR1 SGHNT, CDR2 YENEEA. This CDR3 spans 17 amino acids.

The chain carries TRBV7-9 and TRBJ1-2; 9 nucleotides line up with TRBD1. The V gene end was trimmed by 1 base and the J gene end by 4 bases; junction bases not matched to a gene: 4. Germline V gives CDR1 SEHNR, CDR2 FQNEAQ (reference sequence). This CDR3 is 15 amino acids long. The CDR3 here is CASSLEGTGRYGYTF. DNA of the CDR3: TGTGCCAGCAGCTTAGAGGGGACAGGGCGCTATGGCTACACCTTC.

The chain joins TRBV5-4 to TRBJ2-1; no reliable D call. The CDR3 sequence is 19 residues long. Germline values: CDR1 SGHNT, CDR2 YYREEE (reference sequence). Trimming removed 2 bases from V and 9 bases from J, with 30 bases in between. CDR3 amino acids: CASSFRLIRTLRHNSEQFF. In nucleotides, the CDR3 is TGTGCCAGCAGCTTTCGCCTCATCCGAACCTTAAGGCATAACTCTGAGCAGTTCTTC.

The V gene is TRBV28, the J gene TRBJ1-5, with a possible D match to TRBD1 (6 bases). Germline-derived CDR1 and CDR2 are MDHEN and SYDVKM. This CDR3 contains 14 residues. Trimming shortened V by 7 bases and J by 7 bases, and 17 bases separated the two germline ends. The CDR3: CASTGTGIGQPQHF. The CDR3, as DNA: TGTGCCAGCACCGGAACAGGGATAGGGCAGCCCCAGCATTTT.

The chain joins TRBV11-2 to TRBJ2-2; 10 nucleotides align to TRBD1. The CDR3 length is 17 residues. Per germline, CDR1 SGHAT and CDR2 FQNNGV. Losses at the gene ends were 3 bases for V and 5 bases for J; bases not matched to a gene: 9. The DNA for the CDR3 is TGTGCCAGCAGCTTCCCCGGGACAGGGGTTCCGACCGGGGAGCTGTTTTTT. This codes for CASSFPGTGVPTGELFF.

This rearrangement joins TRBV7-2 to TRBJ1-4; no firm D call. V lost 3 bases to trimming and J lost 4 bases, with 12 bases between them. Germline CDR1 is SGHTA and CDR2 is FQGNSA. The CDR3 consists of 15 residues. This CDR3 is CASSFQHSLNEKLFF. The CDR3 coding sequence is TGTGCCAGCAGCTTTCAACACAGCCTTAATGAAAAACTGTTTTTT.

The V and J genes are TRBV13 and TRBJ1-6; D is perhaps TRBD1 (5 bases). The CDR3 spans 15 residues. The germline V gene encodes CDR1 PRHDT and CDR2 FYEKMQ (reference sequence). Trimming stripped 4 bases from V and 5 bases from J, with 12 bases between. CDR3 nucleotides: TGTGCCAGCAGCTCGACAGCGGTACATAATTCACCCCTCCACTTT. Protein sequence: CASSSTAVHNSPLHF.

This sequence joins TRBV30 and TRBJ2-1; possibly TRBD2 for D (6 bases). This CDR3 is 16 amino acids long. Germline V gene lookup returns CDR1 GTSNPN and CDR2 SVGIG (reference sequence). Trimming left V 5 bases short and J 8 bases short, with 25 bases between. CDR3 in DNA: TGTGCCTGGGGTAAGGGACTTCTAGCCTCGATGGATGAGCAGTTCTTC. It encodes CAWGKGLLASMDEQFF.

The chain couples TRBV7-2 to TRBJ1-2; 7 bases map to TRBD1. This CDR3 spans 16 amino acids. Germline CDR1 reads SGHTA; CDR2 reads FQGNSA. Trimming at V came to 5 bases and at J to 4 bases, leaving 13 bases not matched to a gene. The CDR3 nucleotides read TGTGCCAGCAGCCCACCGGGACAGATCCCGTTCTATGGCTACACCTTC. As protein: CASSPPGQIPFYGYTF.

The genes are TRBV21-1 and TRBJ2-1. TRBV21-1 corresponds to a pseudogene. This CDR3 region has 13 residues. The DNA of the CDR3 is TGTGCCAGCCAGGGGGGGGCTTACAATGAGCAGTTCTTC. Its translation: CASQGGAYNEQFF.

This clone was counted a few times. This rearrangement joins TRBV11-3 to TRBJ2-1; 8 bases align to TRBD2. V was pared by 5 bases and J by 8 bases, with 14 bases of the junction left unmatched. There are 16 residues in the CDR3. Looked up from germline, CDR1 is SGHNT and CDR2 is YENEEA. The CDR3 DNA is TGTGCCAGCAGCCCCCAGCGGGAGTTGGTTCACGATGAGCAGTTCTTC. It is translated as CASSPQRELVHDEQFF.

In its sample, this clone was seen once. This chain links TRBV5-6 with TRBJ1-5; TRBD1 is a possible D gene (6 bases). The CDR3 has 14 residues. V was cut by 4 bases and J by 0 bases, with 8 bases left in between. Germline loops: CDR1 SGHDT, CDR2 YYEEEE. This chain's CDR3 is CASSLDSSNQPQHF. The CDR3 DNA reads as TGTGCCAGCAGCCTGGACAGTAGCAATCAGCCCCAGCATTTT.

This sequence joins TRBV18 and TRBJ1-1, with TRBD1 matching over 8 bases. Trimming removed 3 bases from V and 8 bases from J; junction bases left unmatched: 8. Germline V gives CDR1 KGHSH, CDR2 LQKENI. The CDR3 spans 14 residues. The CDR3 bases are TGTGCCAGCTCACCTTTTGGACAGGGTTTAGAAGCTTTCTTT. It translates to CASSPFGQGLEAFF.

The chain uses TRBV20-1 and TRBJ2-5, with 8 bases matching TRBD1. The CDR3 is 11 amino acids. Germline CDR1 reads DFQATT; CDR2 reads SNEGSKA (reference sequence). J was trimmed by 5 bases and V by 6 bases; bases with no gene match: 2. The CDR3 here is CSAHRGETQYF. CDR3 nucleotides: TGCAGTGCCCACAGGGGGGAGACCCAGTACTTC.